These T cell receptor beta chains were read from a single sample in a study of post-analysis software for immune sequencing data. TCRdb ran MiXCR on the PCR reads and lists one entry per CDR3 protein. The table includes hundreds of thousands of distinct CDR3 sequences, 25% to 30% detected once. Sample: blood. The receptor source for this set is a girl aged 5-17 years with multiple sclerosis. Each CDR3 is given with its conserved first and last residue. A D gene is named only where the DNA matches it firmly. Expanded clones are given a class, and other clones once, few, many or no size at all.

J gene,V gene,clone size,D gene,CDR3 protein,CDR3 DNA
TRBJ2-7,TRBV3-1,NA,NA,CASSPNGQTYEQYF,TGTGCCAGCAGCCCTAACGGACAGACCTACGAGCAGTACTTC
TRBJ1-1,TRBV28,NA,NA,CASRTSGGIEAFF,TGTGCCAGCAGAACCAGCGGGGGCATTGAAGCTTTCTTT
TRBJ1-4,TRBV5-5,few,NA,CASSSPGHSNEKLFF,TGTGCCAGCAGCTCCCCTGGACATAGTAATGAAAAACTGTTTTTT
TRBJ1-1,TRBV7-2,NA,NA,CASSYQGYGTEAFF,TGTGCCAGCAGCTACCAGGGATATGGCACTGAAGCTTTCTTT
TRBJ2-7,TRBV27,NA,TRBD1,CASSFEAGQGDEQYF,TGTGCCAGCAGTTTTGAGGCCGGACAGGGTGACGAGCAGTACTTC
TRBJ1-2,TRBV5-6,NA,TRBD1,CASSSRTGNMFRGYTF,TGTGCCAGCAGCTCAAGGACAGGGAACATGTTTAGGGGCTACACCTTC
TRBJ1-2,TRBV5-1,NA,NA,CASSGGGGAEYGYTF,TGCGCCAGCAGCGGAGGGGGGGGCGCAGAATATGGCTACACCTTC
TRBJ2-1,TRBV7-2,NA,TRBD2,CASSIPRGTSGSPYNEQFF,TGTGCCAGCAGCATCCCGCGAGGGACTAGCGGGAGCCCCTACAATGAGCAGTTCTTC
TRBJ1-1,TRBV4-1,NA,NA,CASSQDPGNTEAFF,TGCGCCAGCAGCCAAGATCCGGGGAACACTGAAGCTTTCTTT
TRBJ2-7,TRBV27,NA,NA,CARSRDHEQYF,TGTGCCAGAAGCCGGGACCACGAGCAGTACTTC
TRBJ1-2,TRBV27,many,NA,CASSLSGHRGYTF,TGTGCCAGCAGTTTATCGGGACACCGCGGCTACACCTTC
TRBJ1-2,TRBV3-1,NA,NA,CASSQDGGVYGYTF,TGTGCCAGCAGCCAAGATGGGGGCGTCTATGGCTACACCTTC
TRBJ1-1,TRBV19,NA,NA,CASSISQGIGNTEAFF,TGTGCCAGTAGTATCTCCCAGGGCATAGGGAACACTGAAGCTTTCTTT
TRBJ1-5,TRBV28,NA,TRBD1,CASSGESRTGGIYPQHF,TGTGCCAGCAGTGGGGAATCAAGGACAGGGGGGATTTATCCCCAGCATTTT
TRBJ2-3,TRBV5-1,few,TRBD2,CASSLIGTSGRASDTQYF,TGCGCCAGCAGCCTGATCGGGACTAGCGGGAGGGCCAGTGATACGCAGTATTTT
TRBJ2-1,TRBV9,few,TRBD2,CASSVAGLAGYNEQFF,TGTGCCAGCAGCGTAGCGGGACTAGCGGGGTACAATGAGCAGTTCTTC
TRBJ1-5,TRBV19,few,NA,CASSPSGPRIKIGDQPQHF,TGTGCCAGTAGTCCCTCAGGCCCGAGGATAAAAATTGGAGATCAGCCCCAGCATTTT
TRBJ2-3,TRBV6-1,NA,TRBD1,CASKETGETDTQYF,TGTGCCAGCAAAGAGACAGGGGAAACAGATACGCAGTATTTT
TRBJ2-7,TRBV5-1,once,NA,CASSWTGTGTYEQYF,TGCGCCAGCAGCTGGACCGGGACGGGAACCTACGAGCAGTACTTC
TRBJ2-1,TRBV6-1,few,TRBD2,CASSGGRRGGRGEQFF,TGTGCCAGCAGTGGGGGACGGCGGGGGGGCCGTGGTGAGCAGTTCTTC
TRBJ2-5,TRBV29-1,NA,TRBD1,CSVTAGTGNWETQYF,TGCAGCGTTACAGCCGGGACAGGGAATTGGGAGACCCAGTACTTC
TRBJ1-5,TRBV6-5,NA,NA,CASSYSQAGNQPQHF,TGTGCCAGCAGTTACTCGCAGGCAGGCAATCAGCCCCAGCATTTT
TRBJ2-3,TRBV6-4,many,TRBD2,CASSVLAGGLTDTQYF,TGTGCCAGCAGTGTTCTAGCGGGGGGCCTCACAGATACGCAGTATTTT
TRBJ1-5,TRBV7-2,few,TRBD1,CASSLRGQANQPQHF,TGTGCCAGCAGTCTCAGGGGGCAGGCTAATCAGCCCCAGCATTTT
TRBJ1-2,TRBV29-1,many,NA,CSVTPSPFGYTF,TGCAGCGTGACACCCTCACCCTTCGGCTACACCTTC
TRBJ2-1,TRBV15,few,NA,CATSIYNEQFF,TGTGCCACCAGTATATACAATGAGCAGTTCTTC
TRBJ2-3,TRBV11-2,few,TRBD2,CASSPSGRGADTQYF,TGTGCCAGCAGCCCAAGCGGGAGGGGGGCAGATACGCAGTATTTT
TRBJ1-5,TRBV20-1,NA,TRBD1,CSAGGDRVYQPQHF,TGCAGTGCTGGGGGGGACAGGGTTTATCAGCCCCAGCATTTT
TRBJ1-1,TRBV12-3/TRBV12-4,few,NA,CASRFRVWGGGLETEAFF,TGTGCCAGCAGATTCCGGGTTTGGGGGGGCGGGCTGGAGACTGAAGCTTTCTTT
TRBJ2-5,TRBV29-1,NA,TRBD2,CSVRLAGVWETQYF,TGCAGCGTTAGGCTAGCGGGAGTTTGGGAGACCCAGTACTTC
TRBJ1-2,TRBV11-2,NA,NA,CATSSSHGYGYTF,TGTGCCACCAGCTCATCTCACGGCTATGGCTACACCTTC
TRBJ2-3,TRBV25-1,NA,TRBD2,CASSTTSGLGDTQYF,TGTGCCAGCAGCACTACTAGCGGGTTAGGGGATACGCAGTATTTT
TRBJ2-3,TRBV5-4,NA,NA,CASKGDPVSTDTQYF,TGTGCCAGCAAAGGGGATCCGGTTAGCACAGATACGCAGTATTTT
TRBJ2-2,TRBV5-1,once,NA,CASSFETHTGELFF,TGCGCCAGCAGCTTCGAGACACACACCGGGGAGCTGTTTTTT